The text below deals with one T cell receptor beta chain. Its specificity is unknown. Unrecorded immune exposure was likely among donors, who were nominally healthy when sampled. CDR1 is SGHNT, CDR2 YYREEE, per germline (reference sequence). The CDR3 spans 13 residues. V was clipped by 2 bases and J by 8 bases, with 11 bases between them. PCR employed 60 Vbeta and 13 Jbeta primers. Generated by immunoSEQ multiplex PCR, the TCRdb table keeps only in-frame clones and is missing some. The sample has more than 130,000 clones, over 70% seen once; the top ten hold 2.5% to 3%. This record belongs to a study of cytomegalovirus exposure and HLA in healthy donors. Findings of the study overall: Analysis performed later showed TCR beta chains linked to HLA being more clonally expanded than equally common others. Highest at DRB1 and lowest at HLA-C, TCR association rates differed among HLA loci in a later analysis.

This clonotype originated in a male donor in good health and CMV-seronegative. The material sequenced was PBMCs. The chain is built from TRBV5-4 and TRBJ2-1, with unresolved D. This chain's CDR3 is CASSLAPVDEQFF. CDR3 DNA: TGTGCCAGCAGCTTAGCGCCGGTGGATGAGCAGTTCTTC. Variable domain in full (rest from reference TRBV5-4 and TRBJ2-1): ETGVTQSPTHLIKTRGQQVTLRCSSQSGHNTVSWYQQALGQGPQFIFQYYREEENGRGNFPPRFSGLQFPNYSSELNVNALELDDSALYLCASSLAPVDEQFFGPGTRLTVL.